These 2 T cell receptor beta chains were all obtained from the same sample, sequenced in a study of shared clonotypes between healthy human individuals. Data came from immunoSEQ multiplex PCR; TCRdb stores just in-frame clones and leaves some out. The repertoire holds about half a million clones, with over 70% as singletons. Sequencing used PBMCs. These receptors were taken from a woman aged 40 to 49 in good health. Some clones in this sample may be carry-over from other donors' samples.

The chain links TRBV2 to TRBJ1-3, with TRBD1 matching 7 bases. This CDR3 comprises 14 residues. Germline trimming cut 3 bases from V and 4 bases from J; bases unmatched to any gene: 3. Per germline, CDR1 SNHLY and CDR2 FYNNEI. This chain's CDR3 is CASSDRDSGNTIYF. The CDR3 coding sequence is TGTGCCAGCAGTGATAGGGACAGCGGAAACACCATATATTTT.

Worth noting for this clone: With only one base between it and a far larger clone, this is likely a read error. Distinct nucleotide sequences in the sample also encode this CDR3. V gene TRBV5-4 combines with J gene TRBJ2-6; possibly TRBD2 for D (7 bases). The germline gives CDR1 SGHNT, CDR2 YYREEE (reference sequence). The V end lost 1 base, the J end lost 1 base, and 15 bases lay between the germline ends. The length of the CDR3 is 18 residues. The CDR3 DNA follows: TGTGCCAGCAGCTTGTTTCGGGGGGCGGAATCTGGGGCCAACGTCCTGACTTTC. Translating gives CASSLFRGAESGANVLTF.